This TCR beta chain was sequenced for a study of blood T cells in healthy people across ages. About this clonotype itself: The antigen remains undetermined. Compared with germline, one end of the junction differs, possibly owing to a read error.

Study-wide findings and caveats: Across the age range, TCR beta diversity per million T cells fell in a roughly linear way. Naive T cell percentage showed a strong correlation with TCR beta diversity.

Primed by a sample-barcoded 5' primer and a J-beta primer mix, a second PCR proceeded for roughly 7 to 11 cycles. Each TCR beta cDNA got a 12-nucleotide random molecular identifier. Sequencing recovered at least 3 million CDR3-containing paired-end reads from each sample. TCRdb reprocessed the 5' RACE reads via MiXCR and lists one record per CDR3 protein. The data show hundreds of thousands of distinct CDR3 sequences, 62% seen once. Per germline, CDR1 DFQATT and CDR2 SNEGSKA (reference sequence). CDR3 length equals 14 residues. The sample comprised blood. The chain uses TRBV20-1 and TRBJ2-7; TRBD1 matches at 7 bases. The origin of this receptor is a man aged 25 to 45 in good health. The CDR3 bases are TGCAGTGCTGGATCAAGGACAGGAACCTACGAGCAGAACTTC. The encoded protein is CSAGSRTGTYEQNF.